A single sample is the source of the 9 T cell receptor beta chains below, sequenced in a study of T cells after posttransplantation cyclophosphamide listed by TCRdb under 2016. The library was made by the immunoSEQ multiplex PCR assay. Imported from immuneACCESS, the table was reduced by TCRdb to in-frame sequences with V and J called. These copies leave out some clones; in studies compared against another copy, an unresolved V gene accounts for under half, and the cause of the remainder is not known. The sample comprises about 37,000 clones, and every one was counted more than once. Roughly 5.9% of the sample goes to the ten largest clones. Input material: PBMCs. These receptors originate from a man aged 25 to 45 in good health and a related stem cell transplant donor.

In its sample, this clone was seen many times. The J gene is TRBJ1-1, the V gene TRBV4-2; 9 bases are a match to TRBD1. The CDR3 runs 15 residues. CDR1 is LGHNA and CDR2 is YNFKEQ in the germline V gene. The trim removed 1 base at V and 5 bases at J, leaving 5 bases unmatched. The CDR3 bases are TGTGCCAGCAGCCAAGGGACAGGGGTTAGTACTGAAGCTTTCTTT. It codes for CASSQGTGVSTEAFF.

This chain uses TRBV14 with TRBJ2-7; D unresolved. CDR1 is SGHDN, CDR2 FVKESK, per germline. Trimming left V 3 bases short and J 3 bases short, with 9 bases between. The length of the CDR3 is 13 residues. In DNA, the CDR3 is TGTGCCAGCAGCCACGACGCGGTCTACGAGCAGTACTTC. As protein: CASSHDAVYEQYF.

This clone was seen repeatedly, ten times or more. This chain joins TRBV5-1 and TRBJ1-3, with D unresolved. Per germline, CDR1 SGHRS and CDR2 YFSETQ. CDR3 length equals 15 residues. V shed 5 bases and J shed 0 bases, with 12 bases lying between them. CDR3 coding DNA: TGCGCCAGCAGTTCCTTGAGGGTCTCTGGAAACACCATATATTTT. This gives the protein CASSSLRVSGNTIYF.

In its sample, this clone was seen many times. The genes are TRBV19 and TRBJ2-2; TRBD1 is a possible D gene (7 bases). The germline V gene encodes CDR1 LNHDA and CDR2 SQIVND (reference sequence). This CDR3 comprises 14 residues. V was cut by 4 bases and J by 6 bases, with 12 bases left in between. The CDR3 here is CASSNQGGAGELFF. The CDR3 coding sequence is TGTGCCAGTAGTAACCAGGGGGGAGCCGGGGAGCTGTTTTTT. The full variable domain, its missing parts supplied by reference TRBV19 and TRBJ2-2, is DGGITQSPKYLFRKEGQNVTLSCEQNLNHDAMYWYRQDPGQGLRLIYYSQIVNDFQKGDIAEGYSVSREKKESFPLTVTSAQKNPTAFYLCASSNQGGAGELFFGEGSRLTVL.

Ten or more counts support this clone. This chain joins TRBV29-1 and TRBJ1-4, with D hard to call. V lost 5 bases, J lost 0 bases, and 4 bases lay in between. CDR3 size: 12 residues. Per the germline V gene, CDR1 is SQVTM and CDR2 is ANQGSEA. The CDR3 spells CSVRATNEKLFF. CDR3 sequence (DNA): TGCAGCGTTAGGGCAACTAATGAAAAACTGTTTTTT. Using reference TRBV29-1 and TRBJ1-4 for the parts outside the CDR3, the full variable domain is SAVISQKPSRDICQRGTSLTIQCQVDSQVTMMFWYRQQPGQSLTLIATANQGSEATYESGFVIDKFPISRPNLTFSTLTVSNMSPEDSSIYLCSVRATNEKLFFGSGTQLSVL.

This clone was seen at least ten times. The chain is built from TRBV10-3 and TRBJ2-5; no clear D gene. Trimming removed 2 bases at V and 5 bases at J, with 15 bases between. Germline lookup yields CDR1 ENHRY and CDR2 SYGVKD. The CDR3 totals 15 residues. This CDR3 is CAISEPKGSIETQYF. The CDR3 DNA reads TGTGCCATCAGTGAGCCGAAGGGTAGTATTGAGACCCAGTACTTC.

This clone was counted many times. The CDR3 spells CARSLRRGSDTDTQYF. The CDR3 bases are TGTGCCAGAAGCTTGCGGAGGGGGTCGGACACAGATACGCAGTATTTT. The chain employs TRBV5-3 and TRBJ2-3; possibly TRBD1 or TRBD2 for D (6 bases each). TRBV5-3 is reported as an ORF; its role is uncertain. CDR3 length: 16 amino acids. The V gene lost 1 base and the J gene lost 2 bases, with 14 bases spanning the gap.

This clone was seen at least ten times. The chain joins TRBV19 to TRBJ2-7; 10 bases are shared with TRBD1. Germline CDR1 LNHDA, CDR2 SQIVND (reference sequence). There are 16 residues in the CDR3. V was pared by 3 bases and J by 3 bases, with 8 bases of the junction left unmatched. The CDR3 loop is CASSIGRDRGLYEQYF. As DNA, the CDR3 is TGTGCCAGTAGTATCGGTCGGGACAGGGGCCTCTACGAGCAGTACTTC.

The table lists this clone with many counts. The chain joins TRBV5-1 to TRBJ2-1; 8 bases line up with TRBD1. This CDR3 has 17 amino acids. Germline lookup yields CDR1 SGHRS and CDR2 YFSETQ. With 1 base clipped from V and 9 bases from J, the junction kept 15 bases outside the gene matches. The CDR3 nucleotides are TGCGCCAGCAGCTTGTCCCCCGACAGGGGCCCCTTTGTTGAGCAGTTCTTC. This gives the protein CASSLSPDRGPFVEQFF.